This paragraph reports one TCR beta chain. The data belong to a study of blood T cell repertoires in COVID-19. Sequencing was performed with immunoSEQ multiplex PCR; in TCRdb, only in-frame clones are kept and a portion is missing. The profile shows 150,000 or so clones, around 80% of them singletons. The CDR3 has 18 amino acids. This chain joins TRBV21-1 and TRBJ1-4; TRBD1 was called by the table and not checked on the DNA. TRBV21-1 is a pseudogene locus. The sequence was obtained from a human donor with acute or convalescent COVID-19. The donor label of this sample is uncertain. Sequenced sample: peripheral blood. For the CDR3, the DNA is TGTGCCAGCAGGCCCATCCCGACAGGGGAGAGTAATAATGAAAAACTGTTTTTT. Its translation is CASRPIPTGESNNEKLFF.